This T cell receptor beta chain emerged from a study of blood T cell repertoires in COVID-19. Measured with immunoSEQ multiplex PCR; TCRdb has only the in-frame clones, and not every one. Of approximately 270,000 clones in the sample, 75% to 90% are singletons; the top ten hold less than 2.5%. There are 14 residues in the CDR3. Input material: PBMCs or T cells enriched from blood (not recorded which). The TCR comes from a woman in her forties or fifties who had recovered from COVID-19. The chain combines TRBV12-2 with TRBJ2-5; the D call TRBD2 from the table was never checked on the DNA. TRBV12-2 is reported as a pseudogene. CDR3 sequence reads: CASRLSGREETQYF. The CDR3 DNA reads TGTGCAAGTCGCTTAAGCGGGAGGGAAGAGACCCAGTACTTC.